This TCR beta chain was sequenced during a study of control samples from healthy donors and cancer patients. This CDR3 has 19 amino acids. Germline V lookup: CDR1 MDHEN, CDR2 SYDVKM. V was pared by 6 bases and J by 1 base, with 28 bases between. Clones were sequenced by immunoSEQ multiplex PCR, and TCRdb holds only the in-frame ones, with some missing. The top ten clones hold around 6.4% of a sample with about 410,000 clones, approximately 90% of them seen once. The origin of this receptor is a man aged 40-50 years with head and neck cancer. The sequencing input was PBMCs. The chain links TRBV28 to TRBJ2-7, with D possibly TRBD1 on 6 matching bases. CDR3 in DNA: TGTGCCAGCAGCTTAGAAAGTGTGGGGGACAAGCCTCCTTCCTACGAGCAGTACTTC. Translated: CASSLESVGDKPPSYEQYF.